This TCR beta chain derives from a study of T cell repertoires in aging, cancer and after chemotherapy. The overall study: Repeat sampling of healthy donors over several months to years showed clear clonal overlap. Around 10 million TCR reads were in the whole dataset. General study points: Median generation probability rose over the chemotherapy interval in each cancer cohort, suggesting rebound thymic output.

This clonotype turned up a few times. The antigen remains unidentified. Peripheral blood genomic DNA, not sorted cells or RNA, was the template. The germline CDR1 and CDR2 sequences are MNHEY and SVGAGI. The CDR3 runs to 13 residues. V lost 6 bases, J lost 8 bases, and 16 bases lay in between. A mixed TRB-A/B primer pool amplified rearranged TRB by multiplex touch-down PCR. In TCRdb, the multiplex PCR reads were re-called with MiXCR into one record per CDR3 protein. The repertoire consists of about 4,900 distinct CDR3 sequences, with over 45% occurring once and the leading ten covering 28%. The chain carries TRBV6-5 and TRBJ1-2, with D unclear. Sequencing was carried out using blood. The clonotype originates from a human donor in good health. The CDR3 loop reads CASRFPTDAGYTF. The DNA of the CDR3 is TGTGCCAGCAGATTCCCGACGGACGCCGGCTACACCTTC.